A selection of T cell receptor beta chains follows, all from one sample in a study of T cells after yellow fever vaccination. In TCRdb, the 5' RACE reads were re-called with MiXCR into one record per CDR3 protein. The sample lists about 340,000 distinct CDR3 sequences, approximately 12% occurring once. The sequences come from CD4+ T cells sorted from PBMCs, collected 15 days after the yellow fever booster vaccination. These receptors were taken from a man aged 18-30 years who received the YFV17D yellow fever vaccine. Each CDR3 is given with its conserved first and last residue. The D gene is left open where the match is weak. Part of the rows lack a size; the others show once, few, many or a class for expanded clones.

v_gene	d_gene	j_gene	len	abundance	CDR3nt	CDR3aa
TRBV12-3/TRBV12-4	.	TRBJ1-3	18	few	TGTGCCAGCATTCCGAGACAGGACGACCGGGGAAAACCCCACACCATATATTTT	CASIPRQDDRGKPHTIYF
TRBV10-3	TRBD2	TRBJ2-2	16	.	TGTGCCATCAGTGATTCGGGAGGTTTGAACACCGGGGAGCTGTTTTTT	CAISDSGGLNTGELFF
TRBV15	.	TRBJ1-5	12	.	TGTGCCACCGGTCCGACCGGGGAGCCCCAGCATTTT	CATGPTGEPQHF
TRBV27	TRBD1	TRBJ1-2	16	few	TGTGCCAGCAGTCCGTGGACAGGGGGCGCTAACTATGGCTACACCTTC	CASSPWTGGANYGYTF
TRBV7-9	TRBD1	TRBJ2-7	14	.	TGTGCCAGCAGCCCGCGGACAGGGGCCTACGAGCAGTACTTC	CASSPRTGAYEQYF
TRBV7-2	TRBD1	TRBJ1-3	15	.	TGTGCCAGCAGCTCGCCGGGACAGGGAAAATTTACCATATATTTT	CASSSPGQGKFTIYF
TRBV27	TRBD1	TRBJ1-1	16	few	TGTGCCAGCAGTTTATTGCCAGGGACAGCGAACACTGAAGCTTTCTTT	CASSLLPGTANTEAFF
TRBV11-3	.	TRBJ1-1	11	.	TGTGCCAGCAGCTCCCGAGCTGAAGCTTTCTTT	CASSSRAEAFF
TRBV6-6	.	TRBJ2-3	12	.	TGTGCCAGCAGTTACGAGGCGGATACGCAGTATTTT	CASSYEADTQYF
TRBV25-1	.	TRBJ2-3	13	few	TGTGCCAGCAGCATAGGAAATACAGATACGCAGTATTTT	CASSIGNTDTQYF
TRBV7-2	.	TRBJ1-4	15	.	TGTGCCAGCAGCTTAGCGTACAGTGTGTCGGAAAAACTGTTTTTT	CASSLAYSVSEKLFF
TRBV7-2	.	TRBJ1-2	12	many	TGTGCCAGCAGCTTAGATGACGTTGGCTACACCTTC	CASSLDDVGYTF
TRBV7-3	.	TRBJ2-3	15	.	TGTGCCAGCAGCTTTTATGGGGAAGGGACAGATACGCAGTATTTT	CASSFYGEGTDTQYF
TRBV2	TRBD1	TRBJ2-7	14	few	TGTGCCAGCAGGACAGGGGAAGGGTCCTACGAGCAGTACTTC	CASRTGEGSYEQYF
TRBV19	.	TRBJ2-2	15	.	TGTGCCAGTAGTATGGGCCCCCAGGGAAACGGGGAGCTGTTTTTT	CASSMGPQGNGELFF
TRBV3-1	.	TRBJ1-1	13	few	TGTGCCAGCAGCCAGGGGGTGTGGACTGAAGCTTTCTTT	CASSQGVWTEAFF
TRBV7-2	TRBD2	TRBJ2-7	15	.	TGTGCCAGCAGCTCGAGACTAGCGGGGGGCCCGGGGCAGTACTTC	CASSSRLAGGPGQYF
TRBV5-6	TRBD1	TRBJ2-5	13	.	TGTGCCAGCAGCGACGACAGGGTCGAGACCCAGTACTTC	CASSDDRVETQYF
TRBV7-9	.	TRBJ2-5	16	.	TGTGCCAGCAGCTCCCTCCAGGGGAAGGGGCGAGAGACCCAGTACTTC	CASSSLQGKGRETQYF
TRBV7-9	.	TRBJ1-4	15	few	TGTGCCAGCAGCTGGGGCGGGGTAGCTAATGAAAAACTGTTTTTT	CASSWGGVANEKLFF
TRBV20-1	.	TRBJ2-3	14	few	TGCAGTGCCCGAGGGACTCGGACTGGAGATACGCAGTATTTT	CSARGTRTGDTQYF
TRBV5-1	.	TRBJ1-3	16	.	TGCGCCAGCAGCTTAGACGGACCGATCTCTGGAAACACCATATATTTT	CASSLDGPISGNTIYF
TRBV10-3	.	TRBJ1-1	13	.	TGTGCCATCAGGAGCCCCATGAACACTGAAGCTTTCTTT	CAIRSPMNTEAFF
TRBV5-5	.	TRBJ1-6	12	many	TGTGCCAGCAGCTCTACTACTTCACCCCTCCACTTT	CASSSTTSPLHF
TRBV25-1	.	TRBJ2-2	16	.	.	CASSESGSRTPGSCFF
TRBV12-3/TRBV12-4	.	TRBJ2-5	16	.	TGTGCCAGCAGTTTAGCGATGAGGGGCAGGGGAGAGACCCAGTACTTC	CASSLAMRGRGETQYF
TRBV14	TRBD2	TRBJ2-1	19	.	TGTGCCAGCAGCCAAGTCGATCACCCTAGCGGGGGGCGCTACAATGAGCAGTTCTTC	CASSQVDHPSGGRYNEQFF
TRBV7-8	.	TRBJ2-5	15	few	TGTGCCAGCAGCTTAGCTACGAACCCCCAAGAGACCCAGTACTTC	CASSLATNPQETQYF
TRBV7-6	.	TRBJ1-4	15	.	TGTGCCAGCAGCTTATTCGCCGTGGGTGGAGAAAAACTGTTTTTT	CASSLFAVGGEKLFF
TRBV6-5	TRBD2	TRBJ2-3	16	few	TGTGCCAGCAGTTACCTAGCGGGGACTCTCACAGATACGCAGTATTTT	CASSYLAGTLTDTQYF